This TCR beta chain was observed in a study of post-analysis software for immune sequencing data. Remarks on this clonotype: Its matching antigen is unknown.

Overall study results and limits: Elevated frequency relative to controls characterized four or five TRBV segments in patients, TRBV5-6, TRBV5-1 and TRBV20-1 among them. Relative to controls, patients with multiple sclerosis showed significantly lower normalized Chao1 diversity.

Unique molecular identifiers had been added to the TCR beta cDNA libraries. TCRdb reprocessed the PCR reads with MiXCR, giving one entry per CDR3 protein. This sample carries about 460,000 distinct CDR3 sequences, roughly 46% of them seen once, and the ten largest clones take about an eighth. The V end was cut by 0 bases, the J end by 6 bases, with 7 bases between. Germline CDR1 is SGHKS and CDR2 is YYEKEE (reference sequence). CDR3 length: 13 amino acids. The source material was blood. This chain joins TRBV5-5 and TRBJ1-5; D not resolved. This receptor was obtained from a girl aged 10-17 years with multiple sclerosis. The CDR3 DNA reads as TGTGCCAGCAGCTTGGGGGTGAGTCAGCCCCAGCATTTT. It is translated as CASSLGVSQPQHF.